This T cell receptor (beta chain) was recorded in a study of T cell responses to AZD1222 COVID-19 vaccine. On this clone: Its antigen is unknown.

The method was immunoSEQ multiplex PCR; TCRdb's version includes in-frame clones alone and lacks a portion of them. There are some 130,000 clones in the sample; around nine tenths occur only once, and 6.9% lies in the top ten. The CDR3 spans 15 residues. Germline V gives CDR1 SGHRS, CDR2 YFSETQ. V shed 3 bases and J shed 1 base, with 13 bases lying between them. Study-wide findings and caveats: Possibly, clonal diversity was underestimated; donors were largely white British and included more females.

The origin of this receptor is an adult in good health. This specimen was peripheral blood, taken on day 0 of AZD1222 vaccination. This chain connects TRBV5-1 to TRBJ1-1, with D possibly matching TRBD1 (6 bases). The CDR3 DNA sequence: TGCGCCAGCAGCTCAACAGGGATTGGGAACACTGAAGCTTTCTTT. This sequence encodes CASSSTGIGNTEAFF.